This T cell receptor (beta chain) was found in a study of tumor-infiltrating lymphocytes in primary liver carcinoma. Whole-study findings and limits: Tumor region pairs outstripped tumor-adjacent and tumor-blood pairs in overlap. The top-250-clone fraction was significantly higher in tumors than in blood (p = 0.039).

In addition to blood RNA drawn from unsorted whole blood, germline DNA was extracted. TCR beta cDNA was prepared out of approximately 500 ng total RNA by means of a constant-region primer. Libraries covering TCR beta were generated through three nested multiplex PCR rounds (using a slightly modified ARM-PCR). A C-beta reverse primer was combined with TRBV1-TRBV30 forward primers in the first two PCR rounds, and each round had approximately 10 cycles. Each CDR3 protein gets one entry after TCRdb re-called the multiplex PCR reads with MiXCR. The sample records fewer than 350,000 distinct CDR3 sequences, roughly 61% being singletons. About this clonotype itself: The antigen is undetermined. A junction boundary mismatches the germline segment, possibly from a read error.

Per the germline V gene, CDR1 is SGHAT and CDR2 is FQNNGV. This CDR3 comprises 14 residues. The V gene is TRBV11-2, the J gene TRBJ1-5; possibly TRBD1 for D (5 bases). This TCR was sampled from a man aged 35-49 years with primary liver carcinoma and hepatitis B virus infection. The sample comprised peripheral blood. CDR3 sequence reads: CASSFDGGDQPHHF. DNA for the CDR3: TGTGCCAGCAGCTTCGATGGGGGTGATCAGCCCCACCATTTT.